This entry concerns a single TCR beta chain. These data come from a study of technical replicates of blood from a handful of donors. Libraries were prepared by immunoSEQ multiplex PCR; TCRdb keeps only in-frame clonotypes and omits some of them. The data show around 83,000 clones, approximately 91% seen once. The CDR3 covers 15 residues. Germline V gives CDR1 SGHDN, CDR2 FVKESK. V lost 3 bases and J lost 8; bases outside the gene matches: 6. What was sequenced was T cells isolated from PBMCs. The TCR was taken from a human donor in good health. Some clones in this sample may be carry-over from other donors' samples. The rearrangement uses TRBV14 and TRBJ1-4; 10 bases line up with TRBD1. The CDR3 region has the DNA TGTGCCAGCAGCCATCCGGACAGGGGGATAGAAAAACTGTTTTTT. It is translated as CASSHPDRGIEKLFF. Looking up the rest from reference TRBV14 and TRBJ1-4 gives the full variable domain: EAGVTQFPSHSVIEKGQTVTLRCDPISGHDNLYWYRRVMGKEIKFLLHFVKESKQDESGMPNNRFLAERTGGTYSTLKVQPAELEDSGVYFCASSHPDRGIEKLFFGSGTQLSVL.